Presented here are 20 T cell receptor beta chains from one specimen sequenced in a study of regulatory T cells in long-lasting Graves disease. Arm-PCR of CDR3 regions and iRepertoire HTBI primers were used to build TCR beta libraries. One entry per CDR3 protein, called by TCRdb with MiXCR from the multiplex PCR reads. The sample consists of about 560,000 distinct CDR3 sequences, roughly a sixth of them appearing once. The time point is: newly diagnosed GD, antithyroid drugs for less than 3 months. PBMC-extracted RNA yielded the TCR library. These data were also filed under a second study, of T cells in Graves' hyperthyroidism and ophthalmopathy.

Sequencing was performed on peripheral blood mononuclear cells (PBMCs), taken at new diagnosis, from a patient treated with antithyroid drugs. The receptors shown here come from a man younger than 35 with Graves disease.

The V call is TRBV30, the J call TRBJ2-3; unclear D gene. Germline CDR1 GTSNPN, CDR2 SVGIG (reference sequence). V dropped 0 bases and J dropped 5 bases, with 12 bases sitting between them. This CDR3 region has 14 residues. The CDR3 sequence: CAWSVNRLGDTQYF. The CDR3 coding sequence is TGTGCCTGGAGTGTGAATAGATTGGGAGATACGCAGTATTTT.

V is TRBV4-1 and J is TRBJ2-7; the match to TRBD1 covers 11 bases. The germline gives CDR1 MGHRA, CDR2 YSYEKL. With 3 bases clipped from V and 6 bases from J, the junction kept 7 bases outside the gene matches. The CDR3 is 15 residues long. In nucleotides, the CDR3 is TGCGCCAGCAGCCATACCGGGACAGGGGGTCCCGAGCAGTACTTC. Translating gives CASSHTGTGGPEQYF.

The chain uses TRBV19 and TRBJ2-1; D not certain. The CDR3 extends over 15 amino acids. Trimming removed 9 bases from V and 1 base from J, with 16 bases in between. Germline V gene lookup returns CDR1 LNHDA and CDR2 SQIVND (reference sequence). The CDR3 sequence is CASAFIDSSYNEQFF. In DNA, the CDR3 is TGTGCCAGCGCTTTTATAGATTCATCCTACAATGAGCAGTTCTTC.

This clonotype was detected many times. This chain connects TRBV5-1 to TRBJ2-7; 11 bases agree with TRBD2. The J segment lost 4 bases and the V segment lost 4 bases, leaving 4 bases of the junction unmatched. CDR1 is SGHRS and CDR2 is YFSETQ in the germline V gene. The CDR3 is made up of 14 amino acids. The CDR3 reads CASSAGTSGYEQYF. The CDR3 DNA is TGCGCCAGCAGCGCCGGGACTAGCGGATACGAGCAGTACTTC.

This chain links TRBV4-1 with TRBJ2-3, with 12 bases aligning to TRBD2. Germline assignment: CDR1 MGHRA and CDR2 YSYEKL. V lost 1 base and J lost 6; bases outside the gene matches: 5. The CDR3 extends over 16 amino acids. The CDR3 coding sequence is TGCGCCAGCAGCCAAGGACTAGCGGGGGTTGTGGATACGCAGTATTTT. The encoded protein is CASSQGLAGVVDTQYF.

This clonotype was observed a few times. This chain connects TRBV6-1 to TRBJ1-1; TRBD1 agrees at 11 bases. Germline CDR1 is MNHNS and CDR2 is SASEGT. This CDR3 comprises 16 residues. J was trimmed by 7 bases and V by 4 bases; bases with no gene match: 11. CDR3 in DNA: TGTGCCAGCAGTGGGTTGGACAGGGGGCTGGTTGGTGAAGCTTTCTTT. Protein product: CASSGLDRGLVGEAFF.

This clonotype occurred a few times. The CDR3 sequence is CASSQVEREWTDTQYF. CDR3 DNA: TGCGCCAGCAGCCAAGTTGAGCGGGAGTGGACAGATACGCAGTATTTT. The chain recombines TRBV4-1 with TRBJ2-3, with 8 bases aligning to TRBD2. The germline CDR1 and CDR2 sequences are MGHRA and YSYEKL. Losses at the gene ends were 1 base for V and 3 bases for J; bases not matched to a gene: 6. The CDR3 runs to 16 residues.

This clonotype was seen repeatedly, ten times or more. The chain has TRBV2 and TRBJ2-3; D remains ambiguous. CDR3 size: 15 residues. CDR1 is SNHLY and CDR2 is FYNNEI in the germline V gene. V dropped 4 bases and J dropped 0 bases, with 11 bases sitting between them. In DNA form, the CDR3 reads TGTGCCAGCAGTGCAGGACGTACTAGCACAGATACGCAGTATTTT. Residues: CASSAGRTSTDTQYF.

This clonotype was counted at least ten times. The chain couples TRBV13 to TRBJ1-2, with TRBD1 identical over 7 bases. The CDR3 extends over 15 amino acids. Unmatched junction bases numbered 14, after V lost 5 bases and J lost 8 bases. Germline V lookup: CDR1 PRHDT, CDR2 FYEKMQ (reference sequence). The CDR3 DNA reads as TGTGCCAGCAGCCTTACAGGGGAAGTCCAGGGCGGCTACACCTTC. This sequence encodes CASSLTGEVQGGYTF. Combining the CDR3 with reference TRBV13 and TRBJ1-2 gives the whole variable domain AAGVIQSPRHLIKEKRETATLKCYPIPRHDTVYWYQQGPGQDPQFLISFYEKMQSDKGSIPDRFSAQQFSDYHSELNMSSLELGDSALYFCASSLTGEVQGGYTFGSGTRLTVV.

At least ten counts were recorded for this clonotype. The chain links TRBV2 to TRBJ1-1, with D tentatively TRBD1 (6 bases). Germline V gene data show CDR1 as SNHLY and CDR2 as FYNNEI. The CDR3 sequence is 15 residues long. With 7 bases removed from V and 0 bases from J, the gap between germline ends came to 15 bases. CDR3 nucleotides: TGTGCCAGCATGGGGGCCGGGGGCCTGAACACTGAAGCTTTCTTT. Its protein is CASMGAGGLNTEAFF.

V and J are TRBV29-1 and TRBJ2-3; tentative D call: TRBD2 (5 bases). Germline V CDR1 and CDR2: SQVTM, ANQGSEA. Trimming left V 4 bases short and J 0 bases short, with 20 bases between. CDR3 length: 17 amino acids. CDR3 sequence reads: CSVVGNPGSASTDTQYF. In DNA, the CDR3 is TGCAGCGTTGTGGGTAACCCGGGGAGTGCTAGCACAGATACGCAGTATTTT.

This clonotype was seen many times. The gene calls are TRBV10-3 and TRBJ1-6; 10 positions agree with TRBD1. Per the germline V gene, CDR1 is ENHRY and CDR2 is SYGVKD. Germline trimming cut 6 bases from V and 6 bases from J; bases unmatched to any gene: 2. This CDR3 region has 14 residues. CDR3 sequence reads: CAIRGTGVNSPLHF. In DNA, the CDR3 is TGTGCCATCAGAGGGACAGGGGTTAATTCACCCCTCCACTTT.

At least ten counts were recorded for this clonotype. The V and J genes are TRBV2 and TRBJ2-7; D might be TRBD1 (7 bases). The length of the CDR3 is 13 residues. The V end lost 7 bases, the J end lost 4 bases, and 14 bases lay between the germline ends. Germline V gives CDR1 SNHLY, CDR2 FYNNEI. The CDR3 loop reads CASISSGGYEQYF. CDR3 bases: TGTGCCAGCATAAGCTCAGGGGGGTACGAGCAGTACTTC.

The CDR3 reads CASSSTGTQEDNEQFF. The CDR3 DNA is TGTGCCAGCAGCTCGACCGGGACACAGGAAGACAATGAGCAGTTCTTC. This rearrangement joins TRBV7-9 to TRBJ2-1, with D tentatively TRBD1 (6 bases). This CDR3 is 16 amino acids long. The V end was cut by 4 bases, the J end by 5 bases, with 18 bases between. Germline loops: CDR1 SEHNR, CDR2 FQNEAQ (reference sequence).

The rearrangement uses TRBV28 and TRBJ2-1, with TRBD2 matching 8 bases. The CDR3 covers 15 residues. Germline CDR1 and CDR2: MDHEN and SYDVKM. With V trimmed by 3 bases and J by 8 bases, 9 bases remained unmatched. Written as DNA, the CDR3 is TGTGCCAGCAGTTTTGAGCGGGAGATCGACGATGAGCAGTTCTTC. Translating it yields CASSFEREIDDEQFF. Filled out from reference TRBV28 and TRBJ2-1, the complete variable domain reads DVKVTQSSRYLVKRTGEKVFLECVQDMDHENMFWYRQDPGLGLRLIYFSYDVKMKEKGDIPEGYSVSREKKERFSLILESASTNQTSMYLCASSFEREIDDEQFFGPGTRLTVL.

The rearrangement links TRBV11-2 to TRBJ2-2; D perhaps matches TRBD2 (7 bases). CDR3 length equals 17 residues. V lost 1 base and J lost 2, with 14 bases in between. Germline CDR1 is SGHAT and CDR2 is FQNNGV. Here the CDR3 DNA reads TGTGCCAGCAGCTTAGGGGGGGCTAGCGGAAACACCGGGGAGCTGTTTTTT. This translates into CASSLGGASGNTGELFF.

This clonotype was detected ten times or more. CDR3 nucleotides: TGTGCCAGCAAGTGGCTAGCGGGCGGTGGCACCGGGGAGCTGTTTTTT. Amino acid sequence: CASKWLAGGGTGELFF. This chain uses TRBV28 with TRBJ2-2, with 8 bases identical to TRBD2. Unmatched junction bases numbered 11, after V lost 7 bases and J lost 4 bases. Germline V gene sequence: CDR1 MDHEN, CDR2 SYDVKM. The CDR3 is made up of 16 amino acids.

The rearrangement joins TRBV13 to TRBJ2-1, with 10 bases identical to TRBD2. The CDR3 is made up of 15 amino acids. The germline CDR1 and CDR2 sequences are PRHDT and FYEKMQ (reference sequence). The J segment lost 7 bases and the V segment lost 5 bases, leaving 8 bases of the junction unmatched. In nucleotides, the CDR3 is TGTGCCAGCAGCCCCCGAGCGGGAGGGCCGAATGAGCAGTTCTTC. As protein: CASSPRAGGPNEQFF.

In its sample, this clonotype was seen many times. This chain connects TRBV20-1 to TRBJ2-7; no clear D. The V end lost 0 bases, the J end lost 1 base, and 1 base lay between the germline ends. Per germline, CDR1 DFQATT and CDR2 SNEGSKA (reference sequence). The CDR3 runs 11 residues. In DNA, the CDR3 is TGCAGTGCTAGAGAGTCCTACGAGCAGTACTTC. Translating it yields CSARESYEQYF.

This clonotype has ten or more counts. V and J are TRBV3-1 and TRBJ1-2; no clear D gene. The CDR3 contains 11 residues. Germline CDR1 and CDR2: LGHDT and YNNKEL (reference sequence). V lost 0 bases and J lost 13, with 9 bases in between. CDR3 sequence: CASSQDLPVTF. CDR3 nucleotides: TGTGCCAGCAGCCAAGATCTACCAGTCACCTTC.